What follows are 3 T cell receptor beta chains derived from one specimen sequenced in a study of shared clonotypes between healthy human individuals. The repertoire was sequenced with immunoSEQ multiplex PCR; TCRdb's copy has only in-frame clones and lacks some. The table has about 960,000 clones, about 80% seen once; the top ten hold roughly 1.5%. The sequenced material came from memory CD4+ T cells sorted from blood. Subset of the sample: CD45RA-negative fraction. The receptors derive from a man between 18 and 29 years old in good health.

This clone was seen a handful of times. The V and J genes are TRBV28 and TRBJ1-5; unclear D gene. Per germline, CDR1 MDHEN and CDR2 SYDVKM. This CDR3 comprises 15 residues. V was cut by 3 bases and J by 0 bases, with 9 bases left in between. The chain's CDR3 is CASSLEWGSNQPQHF. In DNA, the CDR3 is TGTGCCAGCAGTTTGGAGTGGGGTAGCAATCAGCCCCAGCATTTT.

V gene TRBV5-4 combines with J gene TRBJ2-2; D not certain. V was clipped by 2 bases and J by 7 bases, with 9 bases between them. The CDR3 loop spans 13 amino acids. CDR1 SGHNT and CDR2 YYREEE come from the germline V gene (reference sequence). The CDR3 loop reads CASSFQGYGELFF. DNA for the CDR3: TGTGCCAGCAGCTTTCAAGGGTACGGGGAGCTGTTTTTT.

This clone was seen only a few times. V and J are TRBV19 and TRBJ1-4; D gene ambiguous. The CDR3 is 14 residues long. Per germline, CDR1 LNHDA and CDR2 SQIVND (reference sequence). V was cut by 6 bases and J by 0 bases, with 8 bases left in between. The DNA of the CDR3 is TGTGCCAGTAGAGCAACCTCAACTAATGAAAAACTGTTTTTT. This translates into CASRATSTNEKLFF.